This T cell receptor (beta chain) is from a study of neoadjuvant anti-PD-1 for oral cavity cancer (dated by TCRdb to the early 2020s). About the study as a whole: Before undergoing curative-intent surgical resection, most patients got three to four biweekly nivolumab doses at 3 mg/kg. For patients who did not progress, a fourth nivolumab dose was given around day 43, followed by definitive surgical resection on days 50-56. Under RECIST 1.1, a patient counted as a responder if showing complete response, partial response or stable disease, and as a non-responder if showing progression. The parent correlative cohort had approximately twelve patients and a response rate of 30% to 35%.

Cut back by 4 bases and 1 base, the V and J ends lie 7 bases apart. In the germline V gene, CDR1 corresponds to SNHLY and CDR2 to FYNNEI. The CDR3 has 13 amino acids, counting the end cysteine and phenylalanine. Of the read, only the CDR3 DNA is kept; its 39 bases are in frame from base 1. Points on this clone: The antigen it recognizes is unknown. Base qualities were left out, and no much larger clone turns up one base away.

Results and caveats for the whole study, not just this receptor: Only three patients per response group were included in the TCR analyses, and larger cohorts for validation were called for by the authors. Higher pretreatment blood TCRbeta clonality and lower post-treatment tumor TCRbeta clonality were correlated with higher pretreatment blood Treg/Th17 ratios. After neoadjuvant nivolumab, significantly higher T cell clonality (Gini index) was found within PBMCs in non-responders than in responders.

What this sample's time point label stands for: before neoadjuvant nivolumab. The patients had newly diagnosed stage II-IVA oral cavity squamous cell carcinoma and had not received any prior systemic or radiation treatment. Everyone in the cohort had locally advanced, HPV-negative oral cavity squamous cell carcinoma. Peripheral blood mononuclear cells were analyzed directly, without maintenance or expansion in culture. Samples were obtained from a longitudinal correlative study of a single-arm phase II trial of neoadjuvant nivolumab in oral cavity squamous cell carcinoma. Subject-matched pre- and post-treatment PBMCs and tumors from three responders and three non-responders were subjected to genomic DNA-based TCRbeta sequencing. Peripheral blood mononuclear cells were collected before nivolumab treatment and were collected again after treatment, at the time of surgery. Genomic DNA was isolated from PBMCs using the Maxwell RSC DNA from Cells kit.

For deep sequencing, PBMC libraries mostly used roughly 470 ng of input genomic DNA, with six replicates for each sample. The immunoSEQ hsTCRbeta kit was used to prepare TCRbeta libraries, following the manufacturer's instructions. The completed libraries were mixed into a single pool at 3 nM, then sequenced with an Illumina NovaSeq 6000 S4 flow cell. The paper's data handling went like this. The immunoSEQ Analyzer was used for raw data preprocessing and quality control. The analysis was limited to productive rearrangements, and each clonotype was defined by a unique CDR3 amino acid sequence. Using the R package tcR, the researchers computed the Gini-Simpson index as their estimate of repertoire clonality. Student's t test was used to compare Gini indices, while Pearson correlation assessed associations with tumor size change. TCRdb carries this immuneACCESS record with in-frame sequences only. Its versions omit some clonotypes, under half of them owing to an unresolved V gene in the studies checked, with the rest unexplained. That table gives V, J and clone size, and the DNA gave D and trimming. In all, the sample holds 17,000 or so clones, and roughly 60% of those were seen once. The top ten clonotypes cover around 2.8% of the sample.

This TCR was recovered from a person aged 40 to 85 with oral cavity squamous cell carcinoma. The sequence is built from TRBV2 and TRBJ1-1, with the identity of the D gene unclear. This specimen consisted of PBMCs, obtained before nivolumab (anti-PD-1) treatment. The bases read TGTGCCAGCAGTGTCGGGGAGAACACTGAAGCTTTCTTT. It is translated as CASSVGENTEAFF.